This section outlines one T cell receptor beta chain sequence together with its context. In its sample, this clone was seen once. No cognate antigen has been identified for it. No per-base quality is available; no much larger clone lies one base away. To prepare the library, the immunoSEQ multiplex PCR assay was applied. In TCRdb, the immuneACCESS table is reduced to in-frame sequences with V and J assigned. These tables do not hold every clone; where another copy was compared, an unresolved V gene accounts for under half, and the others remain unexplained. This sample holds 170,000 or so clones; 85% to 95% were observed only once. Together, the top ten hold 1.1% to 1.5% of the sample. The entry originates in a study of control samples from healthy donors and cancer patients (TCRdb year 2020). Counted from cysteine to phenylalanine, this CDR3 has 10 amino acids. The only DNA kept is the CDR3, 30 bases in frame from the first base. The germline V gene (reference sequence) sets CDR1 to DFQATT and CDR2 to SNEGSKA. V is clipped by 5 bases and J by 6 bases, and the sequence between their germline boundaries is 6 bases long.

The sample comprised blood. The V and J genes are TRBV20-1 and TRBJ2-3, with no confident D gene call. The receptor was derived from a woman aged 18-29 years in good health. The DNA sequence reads TGCAGTGCTGTCGGGGATACGCAGTATTTT. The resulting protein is CSAVGDTQYF.